These T cell receptor beta chains were read from a single sample in a study of patients and donors after allogeneic stem cell transplantation. TCRdb reprocessed the RT-PCR reads via MiXCR and lists one record per CDR3 protein. The sample carries 200,000 to 250,000 distinct CDR3 sequences, 13% to 15% recorded once. Sequenced sample: blood, either unsorted or a sorted T cell fraction (not recorded which). Every receptor here comes from a human donor who was either an allogeneic HSCT recipient or a stem cell or donor lymphocyte infusion donor (not recorded which). It is not recorded whose cells these are; they may come from a transplant donor. Each CDR3 is given with its conserved first and last residue. The order of the fields is V gene, clone size, J gene, D gene, CDR3 protein, CDR3 DNA. The D gene is left open where the match is weak. The size of a clone is reported for some rows only, either as once, few or many, or as a class for expanded clones.

>TRBV24-1|NA|TRBJ1-2|TRBD1
CATSVGQGAKDGYTF
TGTGCCACCAGTGTTGGACAGGGGGCGAAGGACGGCTACACCTTC
>TRBV12-3/TRBV12-4|few|TRBJ2-7|NA
CASSSIAYEQYF
TGTGCCAGCAGTTCGATAGCCTACGAGCAGTACTTC
>TRBV25-1|many|TRBJ2-2|TRBD1
CASSGWTGPGELFF
TGTGCCAGCAGTGGTTGGACAGGCCCCGGGGAGCTGTTTTTT
>TRBV20-1|NA|TRBJ1-3|NA
CSVSPDSGAGNTIYF
TGCAGTGTCAGCCCGGACTCTGGGGCTGGAAACACCATATATTTT
>TRBV20-1|few|TRBJ1-1|TRBD1
CSARGGGDRALNTEAFF
TGCAGTGCTAGAGGGGGCGGGGACAGGGCTTTGAACACTGAAGCTTTCTTT
>TRBV5-1|few|TRBJ2-1|TRBD2
CASSSSGGYNEQFF
TGCGCCAGCAGCTCTAGCGGGGGTTACAATGAGCAGTTCTTC
>TRBV27|few|TRBJ2-5|NA
CASSHLITQYF
TGTGCCAGCAGTCACCTTATAACGCAGTACTTC
>TRBV30|NA|TRBJ1-6|NA
CAWKQGNSPLHF
TGTGCCTGGAAGCAGGGTAATTCACCCCTCCACTTT
>TRBV4-3|many|TRBJ1-6|NA
CASSQGGLGRGNSPLHF
TGCGCCAGCAGCCAAGGTGGTCTTGGACGTGGCAATTCACCCCTCCACTTT
>TRBV5-1|many|TRBJ2-2|TRBD1
CASSLSGTGTGELFF
TGCGCCAGCAGCTTAAGCGGGACAGGGACCGGGGAGCTGTTTTTT
>TRBV14|few|TRBJ2-2|NA
CASSRVGELFF
TGTGCCAGCAGCCGCGTCGGGGAGCTGTTTTTT
>TRBV19|NA|TRBJ2-2|TRBD1
CASRSGTGSTGELFF
TGTGCCAGTAGATCCGGGACAGGGTCCACCGGGGAGCTGTTTTTT
>TRBV5-4|few|TRBJ2-7|NA
CASSLVSGQQYF
TGTGCCAGCAGCTTGGTTTCGGGGCAGCAGTACTTC
>TRBV6-5|NA|TRBJ1-1|NA
CASSYLREVGNTEAFF
TGTGCCAGCAGTTACCTCAGGGAGGTTGGAAACACTGAAGCTTTCTTT
>TRBV7-2|few|TRBJ1-1|NA
CASSPRRAGPMNTEAFF
TGTGCCAGCAGCCCCCGTCGGGCAGGGCCCATGAACACTGAAGCTTTCTTT
>TRBV15|few|TRBJ2-1|TRBD1
CATSKAGTGYNEQFF
TGTGCCACCAGCAAAGCCGGGACAGGGTACAATGAGCAGTTCTTC
>TRBV24-1|few|TRBJ2-1|NA
CATTRGDEQFF
TGTGCCACCACTCGCGGGGATGAGCAGTTCTTC
>TRBV7-9|few|TRBJ1-2|TRBD1
CASSLGQGPRGYTF
TGTGCCAGCAGCTTAGGACAGGGACCTCGGGGCTACACCTTC
>TRBV15|many|TRBJ2-7|NA
CATSRGGTSYEQYF
TGTGCCACCAGCAGAGGTGGGACATCATACGAGCAGTACTTC
>TRBV6-2/TRBV6-3|NA|TRBJ2-4|NA
CASSYSISGYAKNIQYF
TGTGCCAGCAGTTACTCGATTTCAGGGTACGCCAAAAACATTCAGTACTTC
>TRBV7-9|few|TRBJ1-5|NA
CASSVDSNSNQPQHF
TGTGCCAGCAGCGTGGACAGCAATAGCAATCAGCCCCAGCATTTT
>TRBV4-3|many|TRBJ2-7|TRBD1
CASSQDVPRDRPYEQYF
TGCGCCAGCAGCCAAGATGTTCCCCGGGACAGACCCTACGAGCAGTACTTC
>TRBV5-1|many|TRBJ1-1|NA
CASRPGEGPEAFF
TGCGCCAGCAGACCTGGGGAGGGCCCTGAAGCTTTCTTT
>TRBV9|NA|TRBJ1-3|TRBD1
CASSAGQRNTIYF
TGTGCCAGCAGCGCGGGACAGAGAAACACCATATATTTT
>TRBV20-1|NA|TRBJ2-1|TRBD2
CSARDRLAGYNEQFF
TGCAGTGCTAGAGATAGGCTAGCGGGATACAATGAGCAGTTCTTC
>TRBV28|many|TRBJ1-5|TRBD1
CASSFGGQGDQPQHF
TGTGCCAGCAGTTTTGGAGGGCAGGGGGATCAGCCCCAGCATTTT
>TRBV7-8|NA|TRBJ2-1|TRBD2
CASRGLAEYNEQFF
TGTGCCAGCAGAGGACTAGCGGAATACAATGAGCAGTTCTTC
>TRBV10-3|NA|TRBJ2-7|TRBD2
CAISFTSGSSRHEQYF
TGTGCCATCAGCTTTACTAGCGGGAGCTCTCGCCACGAGCAGTACTTC